This TCR beta chain is drawn from a study of shared clonotypes between healthy human individuals. V lost 5 bases and J lost 8, with 19 bases in between. The CDR3 is made up of 15 amino acids. Germline V gene sequence: CDR1 MNHNS, CDR2 SASEGT. Profiled with immunoSEQ multiplex PCR; TCRdb holds only in-frame clones, not every one. The sample carries about 2.4 million clones, 93% recorded once. The TCR originated in a man between 18 and 35 years old in good health. Some clones in this sample may be carry-over from other donors' samples. V is TRBV6-1 and J is TRBJ2-1; D tentatively reads TRBD1 or TRBD2 (5 bases each). The material sequenced was naive CD4+ T cells from PBMCs. Subset in this sample: CD45RA+ positively selected. Here the CDR3 DNA reads TGTGCCAGCAGTTCCGGGACCCTGGACTTGGATGAGCAGTTCTTC. Its protein is CASSSGTLDLDEQFF.